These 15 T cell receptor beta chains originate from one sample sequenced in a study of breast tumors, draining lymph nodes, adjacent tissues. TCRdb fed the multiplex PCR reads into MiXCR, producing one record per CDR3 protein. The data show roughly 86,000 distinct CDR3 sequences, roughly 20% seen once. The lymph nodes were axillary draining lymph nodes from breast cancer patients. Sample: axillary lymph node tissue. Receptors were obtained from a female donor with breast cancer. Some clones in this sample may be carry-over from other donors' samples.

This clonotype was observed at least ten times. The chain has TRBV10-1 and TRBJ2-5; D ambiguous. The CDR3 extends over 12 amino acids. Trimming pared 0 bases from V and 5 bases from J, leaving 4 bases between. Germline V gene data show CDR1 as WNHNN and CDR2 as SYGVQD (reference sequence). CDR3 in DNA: TGCGCCAGCAGTGAGTCGTTGGAGACCCAGTACTTC. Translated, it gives CASSESLETQYF.

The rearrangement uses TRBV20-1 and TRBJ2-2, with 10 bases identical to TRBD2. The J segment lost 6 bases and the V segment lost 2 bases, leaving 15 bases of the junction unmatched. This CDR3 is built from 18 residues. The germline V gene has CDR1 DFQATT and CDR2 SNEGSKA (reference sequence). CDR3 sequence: CSARSLSGRGANAGELFF. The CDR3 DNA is TGCAGTGCTAGAAGTCTCAGCGGGAGGGGGGCTAACGCCGGGGAGCTGTTTTTT.

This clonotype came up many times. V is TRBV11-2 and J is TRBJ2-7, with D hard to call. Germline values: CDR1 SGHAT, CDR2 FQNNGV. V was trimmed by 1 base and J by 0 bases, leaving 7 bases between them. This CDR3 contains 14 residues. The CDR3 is CASSLVEISYEQYF. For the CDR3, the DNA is TGTGCCAGCAGCTTAGTAGAGATCTCCTACGAGCAGTACTTC.

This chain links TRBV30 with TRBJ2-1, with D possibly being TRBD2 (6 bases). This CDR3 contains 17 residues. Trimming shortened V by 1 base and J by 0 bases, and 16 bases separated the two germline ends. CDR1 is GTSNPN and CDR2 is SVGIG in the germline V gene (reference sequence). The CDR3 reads CAWSGGESGRSYNEQFF. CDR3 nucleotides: TGTGCCTGGAGTGGGGGGGAGAGCGGCCGCTCCTACAATGAGCAGTTCTTC.

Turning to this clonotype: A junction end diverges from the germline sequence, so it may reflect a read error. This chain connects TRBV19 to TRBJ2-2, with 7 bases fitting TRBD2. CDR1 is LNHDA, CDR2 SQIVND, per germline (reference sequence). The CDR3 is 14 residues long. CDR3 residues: CASNLGLIAGELSF. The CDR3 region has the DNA TGTGCCAGTAATCTGGGGTTAATCGCGGGGGAGCTGTCTTTT.

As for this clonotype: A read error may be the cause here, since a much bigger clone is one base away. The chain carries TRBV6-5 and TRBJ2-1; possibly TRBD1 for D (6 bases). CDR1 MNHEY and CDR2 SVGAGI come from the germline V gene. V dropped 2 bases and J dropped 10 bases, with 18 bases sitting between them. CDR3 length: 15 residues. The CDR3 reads CASSYQDLGQSEQFF. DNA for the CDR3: TGTGCCAGCAGTTACCAGGACTTGGGACAATCGGAGCAGTTCTTC.

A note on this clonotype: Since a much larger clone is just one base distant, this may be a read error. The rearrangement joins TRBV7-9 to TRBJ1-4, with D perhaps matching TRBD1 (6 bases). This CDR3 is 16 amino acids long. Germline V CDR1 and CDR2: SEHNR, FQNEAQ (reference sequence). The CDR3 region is CASSLRGTTPNGKLFF. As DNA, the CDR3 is TGTGCCAGCAGCCTCAGAGGGACAACGCCTAATGGAAAACTGTTTTTT.

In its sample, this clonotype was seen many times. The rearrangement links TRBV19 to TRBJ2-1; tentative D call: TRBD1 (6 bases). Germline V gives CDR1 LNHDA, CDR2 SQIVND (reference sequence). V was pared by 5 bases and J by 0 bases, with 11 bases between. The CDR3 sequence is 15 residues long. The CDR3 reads CASSANRVSYNEQFF. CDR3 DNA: TGTGCCAGTAGTGCAAACAGGGTCTCCTACAATGAGCAGTTCTTC.

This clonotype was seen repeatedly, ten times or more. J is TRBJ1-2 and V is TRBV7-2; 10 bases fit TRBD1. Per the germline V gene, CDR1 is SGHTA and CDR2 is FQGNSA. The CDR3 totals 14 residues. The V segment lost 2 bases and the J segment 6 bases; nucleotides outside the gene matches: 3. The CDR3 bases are TGTGCCAGCAGCTTATCCGGGACAGGGGATGGCTACACCTTC. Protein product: CASSLSGTGDGYTF.

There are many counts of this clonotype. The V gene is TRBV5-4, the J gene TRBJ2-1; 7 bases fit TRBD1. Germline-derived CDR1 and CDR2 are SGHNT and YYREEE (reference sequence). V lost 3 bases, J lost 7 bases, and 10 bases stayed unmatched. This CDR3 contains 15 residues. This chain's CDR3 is CASSSSGTASNEQFF. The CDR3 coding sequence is TGTGCCAGCAGCTCGTCTGGGACAGCTTCGAATGAGCAGTTCTTC.

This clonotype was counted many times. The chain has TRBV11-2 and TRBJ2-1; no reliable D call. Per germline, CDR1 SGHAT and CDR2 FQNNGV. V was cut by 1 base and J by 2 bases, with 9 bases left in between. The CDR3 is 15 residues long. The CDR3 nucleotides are TGTGCCAGCAGCTTAGGAGCTGGGGCCTACAATGAGCAGTTCTTC. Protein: CASSLGAGAYNEQFF.

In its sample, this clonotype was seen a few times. For the CDR3, the DNA is TGTGCCAGCAGCTTGTTACAGTTCCGGGAGAAGAATGAGCAGTTCTTC. Protein product: CASSLLQFREKNEQFF. The chain links TRBV12-1 to TRBJ2-1; the D call TRBD2 from the table was never checked on the DNA. TRBV12-1 is termed a pseudogene. This CDR3 has 16 amino acids.

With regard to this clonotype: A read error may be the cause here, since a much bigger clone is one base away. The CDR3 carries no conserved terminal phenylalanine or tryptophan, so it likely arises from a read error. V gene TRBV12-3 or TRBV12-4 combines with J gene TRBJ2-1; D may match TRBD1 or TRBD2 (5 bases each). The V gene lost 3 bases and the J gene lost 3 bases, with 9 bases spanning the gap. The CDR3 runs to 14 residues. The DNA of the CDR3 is TGTGCCAGCAGTTTGGGGACCCTCTACAATGAGCAGTTCATC. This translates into CASSLGTLYNEQFI.

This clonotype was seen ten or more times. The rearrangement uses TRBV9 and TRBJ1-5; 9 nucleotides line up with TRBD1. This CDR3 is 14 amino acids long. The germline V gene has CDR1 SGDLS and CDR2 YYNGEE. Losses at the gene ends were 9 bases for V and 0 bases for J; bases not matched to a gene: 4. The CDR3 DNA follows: TGTGCCATAAGGGGACAGGGTAGCAATCAGCCCCAGCATTTT. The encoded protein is CAIRGQGSNQPQHF.

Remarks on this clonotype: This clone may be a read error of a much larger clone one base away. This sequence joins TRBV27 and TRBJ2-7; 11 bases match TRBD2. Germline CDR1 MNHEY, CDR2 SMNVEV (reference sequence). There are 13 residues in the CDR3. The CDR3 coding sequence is TGTGCCAGCAGTCCTAGCGGGAGGCGCGAGCGGTACTTC. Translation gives CASSPSGRRERYF.